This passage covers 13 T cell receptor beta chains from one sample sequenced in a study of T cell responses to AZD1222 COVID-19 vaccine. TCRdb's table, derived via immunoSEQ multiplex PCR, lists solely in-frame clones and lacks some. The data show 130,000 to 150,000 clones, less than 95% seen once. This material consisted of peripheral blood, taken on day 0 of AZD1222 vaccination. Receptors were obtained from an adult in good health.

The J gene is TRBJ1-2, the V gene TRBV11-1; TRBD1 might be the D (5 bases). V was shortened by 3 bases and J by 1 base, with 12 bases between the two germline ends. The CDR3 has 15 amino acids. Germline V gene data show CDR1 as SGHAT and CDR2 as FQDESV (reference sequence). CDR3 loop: CASSFDSGLNYGYTF. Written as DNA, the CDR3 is TGTGCCAGCAGCTTTGACAGCGGACTTAACTATGGCTACACCTTC.

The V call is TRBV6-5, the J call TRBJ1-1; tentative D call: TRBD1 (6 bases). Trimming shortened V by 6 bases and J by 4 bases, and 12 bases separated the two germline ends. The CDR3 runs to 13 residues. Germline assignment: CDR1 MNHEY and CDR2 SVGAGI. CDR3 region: CASRRTGITEAFF. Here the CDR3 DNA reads TGTGCCAGCAGACGCACAGGGATCACTGAAGCTTTCTTT.

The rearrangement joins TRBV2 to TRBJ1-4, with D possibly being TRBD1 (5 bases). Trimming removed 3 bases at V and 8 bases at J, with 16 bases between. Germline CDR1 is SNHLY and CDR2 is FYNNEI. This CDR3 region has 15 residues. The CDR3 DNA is TGTGCCAGCAGTGATCTGGGCCAGGGCCGGGAAAAACTGTTTTTT. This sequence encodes CASSDLGQGREKLFF.

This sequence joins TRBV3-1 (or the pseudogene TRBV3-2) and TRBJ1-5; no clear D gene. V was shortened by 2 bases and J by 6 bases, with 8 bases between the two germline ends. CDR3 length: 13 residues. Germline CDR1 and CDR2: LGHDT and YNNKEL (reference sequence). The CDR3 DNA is TGTGCCAGCAGCCAATCCACAACTCAGCCCCAGCATTTT. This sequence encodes CASSQSTTQPQHF.

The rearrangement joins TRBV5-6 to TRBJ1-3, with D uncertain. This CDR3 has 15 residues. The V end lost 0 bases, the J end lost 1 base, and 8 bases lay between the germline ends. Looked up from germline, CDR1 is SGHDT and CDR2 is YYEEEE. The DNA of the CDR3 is TGTGCCAGCAGCTTGGATAGATTTTCTGGAAACACCATATATTTT. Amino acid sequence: CASSLDRFSGNTIYF.

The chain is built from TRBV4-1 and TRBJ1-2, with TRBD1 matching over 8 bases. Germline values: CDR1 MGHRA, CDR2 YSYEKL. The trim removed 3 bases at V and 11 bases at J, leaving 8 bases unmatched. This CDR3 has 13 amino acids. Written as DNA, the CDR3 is TGCGCCAGCAGCCATCCCGGGACAGGCGGTTACACCTTC. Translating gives CASSHPGTGGYTF.

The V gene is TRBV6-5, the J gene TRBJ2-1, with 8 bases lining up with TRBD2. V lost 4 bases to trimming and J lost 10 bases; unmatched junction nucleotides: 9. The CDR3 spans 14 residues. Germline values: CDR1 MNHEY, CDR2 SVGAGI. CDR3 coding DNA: TGTGCCAGCAGTTCAGGACTAGCCCCCATCGAGCAGTTCTTC. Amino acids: CASSSGLAPIEQFF.

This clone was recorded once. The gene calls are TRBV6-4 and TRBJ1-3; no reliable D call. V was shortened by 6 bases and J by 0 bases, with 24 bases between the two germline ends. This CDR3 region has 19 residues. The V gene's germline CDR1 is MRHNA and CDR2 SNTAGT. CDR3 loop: CASRRAWETKKGSGNTIYF. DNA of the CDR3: TGTGCCAGCAGACGCGCTTGGGAGACGAAGAAAGGCTCTGGAAACACCATATATTTT.

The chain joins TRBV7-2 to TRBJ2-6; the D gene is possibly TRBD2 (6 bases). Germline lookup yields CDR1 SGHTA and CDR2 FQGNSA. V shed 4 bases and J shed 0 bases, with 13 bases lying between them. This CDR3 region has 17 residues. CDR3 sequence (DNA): TGTGCCAGCAGCTCCCAGGTGACTAGCTCTGGGGCCAACGTCCTGACTTTC. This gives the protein CASSSQVTSSGANVLTF.

This CDR3 is CASSPSGGYEQYF. CDR3 sequence (DNA): TGTGCCAGCAGTCCTAGCGGGGGGTACGAGCAGTACTTC. V and J are TRBV27 and TRBJ2-7, with 11 bases that match TRBD2. Germline V gene data show CDR1 as MNHEY and CDR2 as SMNVEV (reference sequence). Trimming removed 5 bases from V and 4 bases from J; junction bases left unmatched: 1. The CDR3 is 13 amino acids.

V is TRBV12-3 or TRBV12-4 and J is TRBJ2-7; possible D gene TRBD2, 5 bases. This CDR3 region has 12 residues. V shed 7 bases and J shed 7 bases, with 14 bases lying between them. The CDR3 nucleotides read TGTGCCAGCACCAAGACGGGGTTTGAGCAGTACTTC. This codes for CASTKTGFEQYF.

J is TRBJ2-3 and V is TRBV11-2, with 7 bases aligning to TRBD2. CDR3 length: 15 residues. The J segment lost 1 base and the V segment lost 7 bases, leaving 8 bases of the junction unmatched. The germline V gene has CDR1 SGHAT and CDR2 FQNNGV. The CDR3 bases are TGTGCCAGCAACTTGGGGGGGTGGGGCACAGATACGCAGTATTTT. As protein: CASNLGGWGTDTQYF. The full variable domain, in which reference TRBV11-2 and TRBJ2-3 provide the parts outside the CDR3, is EAGVAQSPRYKIIEKRQSVAFWCNPISGHATLYWYQQILGQGPKLLIQFQNNGVVDDSQLPKDRFSAERLKGVDSTLKIQPAKLEDSAVYLCASNLGGWGTDTQYFGPGTRLTVL.

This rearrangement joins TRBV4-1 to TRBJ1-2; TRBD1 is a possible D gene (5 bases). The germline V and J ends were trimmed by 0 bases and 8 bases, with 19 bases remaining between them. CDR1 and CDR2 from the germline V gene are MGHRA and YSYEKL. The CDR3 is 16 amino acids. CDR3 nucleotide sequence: TGCGCCAGCAGCCAAGATTTTCTGGGGGGGAGGAGCGGCTACACCTTC. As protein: CASSQDFLGGRSGYTF.